This T cell receptor (beta chain) was sequenced during a study of OX40 agonist ivuxolimab in advanced cancers. Method: immunoSEQ multiplex PCR; TCRdb's copy keeps in-frame clones and lacks some. The repertoire holds more than 55,000 clones, 89% seen once, with around 10% in the top ten. Germline values: CDR1 SGHNT, CDR2 YENEEA. Germline trimming cut 5 bases from V and 4 bases from J; bases unmatched to any gene: 12. The CDR3 runs to 17 residues. On this clone: Its matching antigen is unknown.

Study-wide results and caveats: At 0.1 to 3.0 mg/kg, clonal expansion of CD4+ and CD8+ blood T cells had occurred by week 6.

This sample comprised CD4+ or CD8+ T cells sorted from blood, obtained in a trial of the OX40 agonist ivuxolimab. This TCR was recovered from an adult with an advanced solid tumor such as melanoma, head and neck, liver or kidney cancer. This sequence joins TRBV11-3 and TRBJ2-7; 12 nucleotides align to TRBD1. Written as DNA, the CDR3 is TGTGCCAGCAGCAACTCGTGGGGACAGGGGGCAAGTTACGAGCAGTACTTC. Its protein is CASSNSWGQGASYEQYF.